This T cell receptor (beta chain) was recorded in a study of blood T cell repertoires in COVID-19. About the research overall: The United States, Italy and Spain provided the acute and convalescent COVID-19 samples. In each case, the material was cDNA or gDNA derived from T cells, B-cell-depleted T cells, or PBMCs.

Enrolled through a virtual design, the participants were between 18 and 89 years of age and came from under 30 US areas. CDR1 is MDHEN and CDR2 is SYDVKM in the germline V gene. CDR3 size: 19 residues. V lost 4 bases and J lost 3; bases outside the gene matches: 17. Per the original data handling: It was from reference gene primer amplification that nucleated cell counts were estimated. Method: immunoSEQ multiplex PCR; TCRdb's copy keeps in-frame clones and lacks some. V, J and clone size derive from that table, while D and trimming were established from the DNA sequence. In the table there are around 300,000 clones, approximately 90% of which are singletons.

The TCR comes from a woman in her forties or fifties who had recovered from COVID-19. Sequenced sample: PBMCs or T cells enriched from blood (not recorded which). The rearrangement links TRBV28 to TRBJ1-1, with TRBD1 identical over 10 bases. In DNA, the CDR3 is TGTGCCAGCAGTTCCCTTATCATACAGACAGGGGGCTCGGACACTGAAGCTTTCTTT. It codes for CASSSLIIQTGGSDTEAFF. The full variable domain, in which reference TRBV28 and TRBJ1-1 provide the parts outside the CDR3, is DVKVTQSSRYLVKRTGEKVFLECVQDMDHENMFWYRQDPGLGLRLIYFSYDVKMKEKGDIPEGYSVSREKKERFSLILESASTNQTSMYLCASSSLIIQTGGSDTEAFFGQGTRLTVV.